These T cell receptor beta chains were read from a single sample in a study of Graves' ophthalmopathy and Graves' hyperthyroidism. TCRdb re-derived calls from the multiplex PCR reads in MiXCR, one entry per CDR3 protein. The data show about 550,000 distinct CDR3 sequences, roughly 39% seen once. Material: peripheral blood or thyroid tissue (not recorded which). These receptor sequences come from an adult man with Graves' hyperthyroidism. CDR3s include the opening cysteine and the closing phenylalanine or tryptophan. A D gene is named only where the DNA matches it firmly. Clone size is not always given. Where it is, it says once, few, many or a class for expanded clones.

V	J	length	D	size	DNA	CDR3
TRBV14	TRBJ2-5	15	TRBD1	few	TGTGCCAGCAGCCAAGATTGGACAGGGCGAGAGACCCAGTACTTC	CASSQDWTGRETQYF
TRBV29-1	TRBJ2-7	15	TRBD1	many	TGCAGCGTTGTCCGACAGGGAATTAGCTCCTACGAGCAGTACTTC	CSVVRQGISSYEQYF
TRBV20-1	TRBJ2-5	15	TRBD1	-	TGCAGTGCTACCCGCCGAGACAGGGTGGCGGAGACCCAGTACTTC	CSATRRDRVAETQYF
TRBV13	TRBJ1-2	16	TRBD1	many	TGTGCCAGCAGCCCGGGGACAGATCGAGGGTACTATGGCTACACCTTC	CASSPGTDRGYYGYTF
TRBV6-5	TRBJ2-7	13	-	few	TGTGCCAGCAGTCCAACCCACTACTACGAGCAGTACTTC	CASSPTHYYEQYF
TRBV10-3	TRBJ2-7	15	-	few	TGTGCCACTTCTCGCGGGTTCCAGGGCCCCTACGAGCAGTACTTC	CATSRGFQGPYEQYF
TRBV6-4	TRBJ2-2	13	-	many	TGTGCCAGCAGTGAAAGGGTAGCCGGGGAGCTGTTTTTT	CASSERVAGELFF
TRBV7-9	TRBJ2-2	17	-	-	TGTGCCAGCAGCCAAGATAGTCAGCGGGCAAACACCGGGGAGCTGTTTTTT	CASSQDSQRANTGELFF
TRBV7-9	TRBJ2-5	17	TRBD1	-	TGTGCCAGCAGCCGTCGGGACAGGGATTCGGGTGGAGAGACCCAGTACTTC	CASSRRDRDSGGETQYF
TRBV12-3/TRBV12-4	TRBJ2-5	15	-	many	TGTGCCAGCAGTTTCGGTGGCGGGACCCAAGAGACCCAGTACTTC	CASSFGGGTQETQYF
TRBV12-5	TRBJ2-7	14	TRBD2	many	TGTGCTAGTGGCCCGAGCGGGAGGTTCCACGAGCAGTACTTC	CASGPSGRFHEQYF
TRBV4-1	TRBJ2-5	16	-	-	TGCGCCAGCAGCCAGGAGGAGGGGCCAATACAAGAGACCCAGTACTTC	CASSQEEGPIQETQYF
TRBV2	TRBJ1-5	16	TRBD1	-	TGTGCCAGCAGTGAAGAGGGGGCTGGTTTTAATCAGCCCCAGCATTTT	CASSEEGAGFNQPQHF
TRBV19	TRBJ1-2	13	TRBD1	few	TGTGCCAGTAGTACGCGACAGGGTTACGGCTACACCTTC	CASSTRQGYGYTF
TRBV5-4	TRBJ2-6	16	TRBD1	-	TGTGCCAGCAGCGATAACCAGGGGGCTGGGGCCAACGTCCTGACTTTC	CASSDNQGAGANVLTF
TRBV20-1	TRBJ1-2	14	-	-	TGCAGTGCTAGAGCCCCGACCGACGGTGAGGGCTACACCTTC	CSARAPTDGEGYTF
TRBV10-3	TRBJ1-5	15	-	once	TGTGCCATCAGTGAAGACAGGTCCGACAATCAGCCCCAGCATTTT	CAISEDRSDNQPQHF
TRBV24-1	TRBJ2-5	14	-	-	TGTGCCACCAGTGGTTTCGGCTCCCTGGAGACCCAGTACTTC	CATSGFGSLETQYF
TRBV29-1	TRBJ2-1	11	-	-	TGCAGCGTTGAAGAGGGGGACGGAGAGTTCTTC	CSVEEGDGEFF
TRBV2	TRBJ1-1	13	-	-	TGTGCCAGCAGCGACCGGGAGGATACTGAAGCTTTCTTT	CASSDREDTEAFF
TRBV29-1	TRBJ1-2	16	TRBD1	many	TGCAGCGTAGAGACCGGGACAGGGCCCCCGAACTATGGCTACACCTTC	CSVETGTGPPNYGYTF
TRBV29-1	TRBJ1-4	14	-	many	TGCAGCGTTAACCCGGGCGACCCTCCGGGAAAACTGTTTTTT	CSVNPGDPPGKLFF
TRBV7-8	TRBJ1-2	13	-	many	TGTGCCAGCAGCTTAGGTCGTGAGGACGGCTACACCTTC	CASSLGREDGYTF
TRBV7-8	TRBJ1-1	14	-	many	TGTGCCAGCAGCTTAGGGACGGGGAACACTGAAGCTTTCTTT	CASSLGTGNTEAFF
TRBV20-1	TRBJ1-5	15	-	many	TGCAGTGCTAGAGTAGCGGGGAACAGCAATCAGCCCCAGCATTTT	CSARVAGNSNQPQHF
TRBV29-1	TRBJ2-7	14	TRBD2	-	TGCAGCGTTGAAGTTGGGCTAGCGGGAGGTGAGCAGTACTTC	CSVEVGLAGGEQYF
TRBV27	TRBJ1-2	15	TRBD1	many	TGTGCCAGCAGTTGGACGGGACAGGGGGCAAGTGGCTACACCTTC	CASSWTGQGASGYTF
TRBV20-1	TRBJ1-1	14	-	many	TGCAGTGCAAACTACCTTATGATGAACACTGAAGCTTTCTTT	CSANYLMMNTEAFF
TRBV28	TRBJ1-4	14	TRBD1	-	TGTGCCAGCAGTCTGACAGGGATGGGTGAAAAACTGTTTTTT	CASSLTGMGEKLFF
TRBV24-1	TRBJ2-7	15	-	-	TGTGCCAGCAGTCTTAGACCCACAGCCACCTACGAGCAGTACTTC	CASSLRPTATYEQYF
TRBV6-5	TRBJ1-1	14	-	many	TGTGCCAGCAGGTGGGGCACGGGGGACACTGAAGCTTTCTTT	CASRWGTGDTEAFF
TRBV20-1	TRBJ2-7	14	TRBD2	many	TGCAGTGCTAGAGTCGGGGGGGTTAACTACGAGCAGTACTTC	CSARVGGVNYEQYF
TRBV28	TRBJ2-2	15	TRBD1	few	TGTGCCAGCAACCGACAGGGACCAAACACCGGGGAGCTGTTTTTT	CASNRQGPNTGELFF
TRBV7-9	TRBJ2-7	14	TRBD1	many	TGTGCCAGCAGCATGACAGGGTTGGGACACGAGCAGTACTTC	CASSMTGLGHEQYF
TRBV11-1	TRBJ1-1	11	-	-	TGTGCCAGCACACGGACTAGGGAAGCTTTCTTT	CASTRTREAFF
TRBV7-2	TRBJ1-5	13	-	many	TGTGCCAGCAGTTTAGGGGGGAGTCAGCCCCAGCATTTT	CASSLGGSQPQHF
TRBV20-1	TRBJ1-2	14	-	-	TGCAGTGCTAGAGATGGAGCCAGGGACTATGGCTACACCTTC	CSARDGARDYGYTF
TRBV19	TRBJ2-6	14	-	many	TGTGCCAGTAGTCAGGGAACTGGGGCCAACGTCCTGACTTTC	CASSQGTGANVLTF
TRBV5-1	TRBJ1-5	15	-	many	TGCGCCAGCAGCTTGGTCTGGGCAGGGGTACAGCCCCAGCATTTT	CASSLVWAGVQPQHF
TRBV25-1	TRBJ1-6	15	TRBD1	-	TGTGCCAGCAGCCCGCACCGGGACAGGGCTTCACCCCTCCACTTT	CASSPHRDRASPLHF
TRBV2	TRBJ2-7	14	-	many	TGTGCCAGCAGTGAATGGGGGTTGAGGGACGAGCAGTACTTC	CASSEWGLRDEQYF
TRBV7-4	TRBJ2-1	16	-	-	TGTGCCAGCAGCTTAGTTAGTGGGACCGGATACAATGAGCAGTTCTTC	CASSLVSGTGYNEQFF
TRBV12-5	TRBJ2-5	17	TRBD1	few	TGTGCTAGTGGTTCCCAGCGGACAGGGGGCTTTGGAGAGACCCAGTACTTC	CASGSQRTGGFGETQYF
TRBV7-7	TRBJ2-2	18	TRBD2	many	TGTGCTAGCAGCTTAGTCATAGCGGGAGGGCCCAACACCGGGGAGCTGTTTTTT	CASSLVIAGGPNTGELFF
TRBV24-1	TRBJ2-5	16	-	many	TGTGCCACCAGTGATTTCCGGGGACCCAAGGGAGAGACCCAGTACTTC	CATSDFRGPKGETQYF
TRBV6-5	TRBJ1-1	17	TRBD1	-	TGTGCCAGCAGTCAAACAGGGGGCCTTGGTGGCTACACTGAAGCTTTCTTT	CASSQTGGLGGYTEAFF
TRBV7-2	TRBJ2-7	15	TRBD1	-	TGTGTCAGCAGCTTAACCGGGACAGGGGGTCGGGAGCAGTACTTC	CVSSLTGTGGREQYF
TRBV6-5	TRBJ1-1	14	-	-	TGTGCCAGCAGTTACTCTCCGGGGCGCGATGAAGCTTTCTTT	CASSYSPGRDEAFF
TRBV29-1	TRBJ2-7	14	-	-	TGTGCCAACAGCGTAGGCGGGGAGAACTACGAGCAGTACTTC	CANSVGGENYEQYF
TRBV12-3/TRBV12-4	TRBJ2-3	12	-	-	TGTGCCAGCAGTGTTCAGCGGTATACGCAGTATTTT	CASSVQRYTQYF
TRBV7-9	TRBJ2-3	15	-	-	TGTGCCAGCAGCTTAAGACCTTCAGCGGGAGATACGCAGTATTTT	CASSLRPSAGDTQYF
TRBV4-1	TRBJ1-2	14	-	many	TGCGCCAGCAGCCAAGATTGGGATTTCCTTGGCTACACCTTC	CASSQDWDFLGYTF
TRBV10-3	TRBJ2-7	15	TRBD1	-	TGTGCCACACAGAGCGCCGGGACAGGGGGCGGGGAGCAGTACTTC	CATQSAGTGGGEQYF
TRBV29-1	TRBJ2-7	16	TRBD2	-	TGCAGCGTTGAATGGTCCTCCGGGACTAGCGCCTACGAGCAGTACTTC	CSVEWSSGTSAYEQYF
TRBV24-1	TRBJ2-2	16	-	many	TGTGCCACCAGTGATCCGGCCCAAACAGGGTTCGGGGAGCTGTTTTTT	CATSDPAQTGFGELFF
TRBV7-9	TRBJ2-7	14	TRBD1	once	TGTGCCAGCAGCTTCCGGGACAGGATTAACGAGCAGTACTTC	CASSFRDRINEQYF
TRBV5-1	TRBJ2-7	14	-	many	TGCGCCAGCAGCTTGGATGGCAGGACCTACGAGCAGTACTTC	CASSLDGRTYEQYF
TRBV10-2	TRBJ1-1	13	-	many	TGCGCCAGCAGTGAGTGGCACAGCACTGAAGCTTTCTTT	CASSEWHSTEAFF
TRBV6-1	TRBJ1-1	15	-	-	TGTGCCAGCAGGATTAACAGGGTGGAGGACACTGAAGCTTTCTTT	CASRINRVEDTEAFF